The count of the clone carrying this T cell receptor beta chain is one. The antigen is unknown. The time point is: cycle 4 day 1 (C4D1), after less than 7 weeks of nivolumab. Each patient experienced a relapse that followed autologous stem cell transplantation, and brentuximab vedotin exposure varied. V lost 2 bases, J lost 7 bases, and 12 bases stayed unmatched. Germline V gene sequence: CDR1 LGHNA, CDR2 YSLEER. The CDR3 spans 17 residues. These data come from a study of PD-1 blockade in classical Hodgkin lymphoma. Study observations and caveats: Differences between repertoires have undefined causes, possibly disease activity or prior therapy.

Method: immunoSEQ multiplex PCR; TCRdb's copy keeps in-frame clones and lacks some. The table includes 100,000 or so clones, roughly 89% detected once. The sequencing used peripheral blood mononuclear cells (PBMCs), collected before the fourth cycle of nivolumab. The receptor comes from a human donor with classical Hodgkin lymphoma. The chain combines TRBV4-3 with TRBJ2-2; 8 nucleotides align to TRBD2. Here the CDR3 DNA reads TGCGCCAGCAGCCAATATGATAGCGGGACGTCTGGCGGGGAGCTGTTTTTT. Its protein product is CASSQYDSGTSGGELFF.